The rows below give T cell receptor beta chains drawn from one sample of a study of T cell responses to AZD1222 COVID-19 vaccine. Sequencing used immunoSEQ multiplex PCR; TCRdb keeps in-frame clones, though not all of them. The table includes some 120,000 clones, roughly nine tenths detected once. The sample was peripheral blood, taken on day 0 of AZD1222 vaccination. These receptors originate from an adult in good health. CDR3s leave out the opening cysteine and the closing phenylalanine or tryptophan.

CDR3	V	J
ASSRTGTPEAF	TRBV4-2	TRBJ1-1
ASSWSSNSPLH	TRBV12-3/TRBV12-4	TRBJ1-6
ASSPTVPKNIQY	TRBV28	TRBJ2-4
ASTAQAGTEAF	TRBV2	TRBJ1-1
ASTLGRGLTYEQY	TRBV7-2	TRBJ2-7
AISDSLEAGGETQY	TRBV10-3	TRBJ2-5
ASSSGTGNQPQH	TRBV5-4	TRBJ1-5
ASRNGELF	TRBV19	TRBJ2-2
ASSQDPLGGQPQH	TRBV4-3	TRBJ1-5
ASSLGLDTDTQY	TRBV7-2	TRBJ2-3
ASSGTGDNQPQH	TRBV6-5	TRBJ1-5
ASSHPGQLGELF	TRBV4-1	TRBJ2-2
ASRPTAGTSRAF	TRBV2	TRBJ1-1
ASSSRDRNQPQH	TRBV5-8	TRBJ1-5
ASTPAAGASDEQY	TRBV19	TRBJ2-7
ASSPRQFSYEQY	TRBV27	TRBJ2-7
ASSFSALGTSSYGYT	TRBV27	TRBJ1-2
ASTSPMDRGYEQY	TRBV2	TRBJ2-7
ASGLLAVNEQF	TRBV28	TRBJ2-1
ASRGGQRSYGYT	TRBV6-1	TRBJ1-2
ASKARYSGNTIY	TRBV27	TRBJ1-3
AVWGRGGYT	TRBV7-2	TRBJ1-2
ASSTAGSNQPQH	TRBV6-5	TRBJ1-5
ASSQQGAWNEKLF	TRBV5-4	TRBJ1-4
ASSIPAGPDTQY	TRBV19	TRBJ2-3
ASSEQGYTEAF	TRBV6-1	TRBJ1-1